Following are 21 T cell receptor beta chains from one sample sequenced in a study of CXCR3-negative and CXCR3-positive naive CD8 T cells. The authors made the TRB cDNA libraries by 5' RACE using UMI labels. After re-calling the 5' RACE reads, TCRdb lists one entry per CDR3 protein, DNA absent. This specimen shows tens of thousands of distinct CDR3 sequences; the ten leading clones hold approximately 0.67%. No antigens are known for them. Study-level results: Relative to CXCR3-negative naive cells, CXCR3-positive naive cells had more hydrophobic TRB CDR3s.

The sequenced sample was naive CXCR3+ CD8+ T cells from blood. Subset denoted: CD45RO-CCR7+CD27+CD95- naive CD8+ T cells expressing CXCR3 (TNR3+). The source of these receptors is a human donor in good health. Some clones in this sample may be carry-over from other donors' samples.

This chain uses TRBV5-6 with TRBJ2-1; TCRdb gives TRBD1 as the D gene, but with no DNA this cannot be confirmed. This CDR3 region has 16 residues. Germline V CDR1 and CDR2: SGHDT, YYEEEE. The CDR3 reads CASSLGQTSSYNEQFF.

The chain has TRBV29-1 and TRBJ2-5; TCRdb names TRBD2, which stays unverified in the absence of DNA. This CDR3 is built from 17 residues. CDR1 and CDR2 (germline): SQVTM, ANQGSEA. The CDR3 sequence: CSVEHFAGLTHKETQYF.

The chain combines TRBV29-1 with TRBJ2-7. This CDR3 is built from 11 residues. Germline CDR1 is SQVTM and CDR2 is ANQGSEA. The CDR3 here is CSARSSYEQYF.

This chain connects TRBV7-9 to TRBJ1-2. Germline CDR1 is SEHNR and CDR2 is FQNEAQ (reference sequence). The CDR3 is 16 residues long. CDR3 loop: CASSLLTAEMDYGYTF.

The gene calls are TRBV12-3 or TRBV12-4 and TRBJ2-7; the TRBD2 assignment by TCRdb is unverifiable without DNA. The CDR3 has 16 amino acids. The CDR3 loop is CASSPRSSGGAYEQYF.

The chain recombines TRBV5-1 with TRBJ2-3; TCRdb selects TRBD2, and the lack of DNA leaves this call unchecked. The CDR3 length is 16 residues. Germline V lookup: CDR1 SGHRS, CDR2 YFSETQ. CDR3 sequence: CASSLVGTEHTDTQYF.

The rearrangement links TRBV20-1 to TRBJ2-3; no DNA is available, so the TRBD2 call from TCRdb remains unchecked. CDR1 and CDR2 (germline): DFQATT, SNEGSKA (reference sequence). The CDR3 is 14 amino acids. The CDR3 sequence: CSARDGRSADTQYF.

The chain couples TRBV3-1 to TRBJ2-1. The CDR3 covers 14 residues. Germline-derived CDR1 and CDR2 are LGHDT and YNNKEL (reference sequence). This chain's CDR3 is CASSQALRTGEQFF.

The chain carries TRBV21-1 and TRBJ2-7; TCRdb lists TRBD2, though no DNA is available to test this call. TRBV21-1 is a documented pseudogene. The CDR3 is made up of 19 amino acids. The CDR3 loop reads CASSMIPAASGDRTYEQYF.

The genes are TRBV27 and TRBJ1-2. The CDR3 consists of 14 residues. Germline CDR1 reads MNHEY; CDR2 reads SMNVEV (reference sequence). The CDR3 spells CASSLKRIGYGYTF.

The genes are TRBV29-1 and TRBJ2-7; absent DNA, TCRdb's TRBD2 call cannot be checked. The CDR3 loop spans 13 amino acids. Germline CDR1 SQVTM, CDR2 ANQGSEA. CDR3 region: CSVVLATTYEQYF.

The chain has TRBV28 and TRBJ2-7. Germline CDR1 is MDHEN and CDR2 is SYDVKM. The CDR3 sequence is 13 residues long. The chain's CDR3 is CASSLNLGNEQYF.

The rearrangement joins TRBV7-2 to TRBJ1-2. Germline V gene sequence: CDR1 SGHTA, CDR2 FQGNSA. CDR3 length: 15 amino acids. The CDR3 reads CASSLEETRVQGYTF.

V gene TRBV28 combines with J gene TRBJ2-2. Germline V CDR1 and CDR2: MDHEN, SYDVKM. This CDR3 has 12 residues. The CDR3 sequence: CASSLWTGELFF. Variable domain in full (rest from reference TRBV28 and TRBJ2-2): DVKVTQSSRYLVKRTGEKVFLECVQDMDHENMFWYRQDPGLGLRLIYFSYDVKMKEKGDIPEGYSVSREKKERFSLILESASTNQTSMYLCASSLWTGELFFGEGSRLTVL.

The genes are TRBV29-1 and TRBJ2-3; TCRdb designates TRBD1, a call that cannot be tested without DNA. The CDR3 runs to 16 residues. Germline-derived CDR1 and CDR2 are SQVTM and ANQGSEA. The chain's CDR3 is CSVAGGGGGPADTQYF.

CDR3 protein: CASSTLAGDDEQFF. V gene TRBV9 combines with J gene TRBJ2-1; TCRdb's D call, TRBD2, is unchecked because there is no DNA. Per the germline V gene, CDR1 is SGDLS and CDR2 is YYNGEE. The length of the CDR3 is 14 residues.

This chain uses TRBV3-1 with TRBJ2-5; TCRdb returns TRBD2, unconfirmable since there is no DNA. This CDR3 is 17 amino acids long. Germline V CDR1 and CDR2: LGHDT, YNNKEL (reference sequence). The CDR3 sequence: CASSQVGPSGGAETQYF.

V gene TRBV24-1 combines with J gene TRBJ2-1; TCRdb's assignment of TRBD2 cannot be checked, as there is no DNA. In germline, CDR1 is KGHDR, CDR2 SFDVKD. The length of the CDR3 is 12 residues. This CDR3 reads CATSFAGSEQFF.

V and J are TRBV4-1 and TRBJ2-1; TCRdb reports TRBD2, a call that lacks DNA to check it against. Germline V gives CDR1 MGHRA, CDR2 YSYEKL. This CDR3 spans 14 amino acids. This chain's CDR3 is CASSPWTSGGEQFF.

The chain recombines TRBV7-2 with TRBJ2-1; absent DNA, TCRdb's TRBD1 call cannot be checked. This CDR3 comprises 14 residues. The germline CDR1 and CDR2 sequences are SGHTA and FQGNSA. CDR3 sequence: CASSFFSGTDEQFF.

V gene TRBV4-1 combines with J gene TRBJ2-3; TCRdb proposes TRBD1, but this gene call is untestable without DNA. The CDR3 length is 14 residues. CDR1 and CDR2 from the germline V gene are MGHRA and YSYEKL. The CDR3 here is CASSQVGQADTQYF.